Sequencing of this TCR beta chain was carried out in a study of shared clonotypes between healthy human individuals. J lost 5 bases, V lost 6 bases, and 10 bases had no gene match. The CDR3 loop spans 15 amino acids. Germline values: CDR1 LNHDA, CDR2 SQIVND (reference sequence). As handled by the study authors: Junction-only sequences produced by ImmunoSEQ had no quality scores, so filtering differed. Some clones are missing from TCRdb's copy, which holds only in-frame ones; the method was immunoSEQ multiplex PCR. That table supplies the V and J calls and clone size; D and trimming were determined from the DNA. The top ten clones hold about 0.064% of a sample with approximately 530,000 clones, 90% to 97% of them seen once.

The TCR was taken from a woman under 40 in good health. Source material: naive CD4+ T cells sorted from blood. Subset denoted: CD45RA+ positively selected. The V gene is TRBV19, the J gene TRBJ1-5; 7 bases are shared with TRBD1. CDR3 bases: TGTGCCAGTAGCACCCATGACAGGGACCATCAGCCCCAGCATTTT. It codes for CASSTHDRDHQPQHF.